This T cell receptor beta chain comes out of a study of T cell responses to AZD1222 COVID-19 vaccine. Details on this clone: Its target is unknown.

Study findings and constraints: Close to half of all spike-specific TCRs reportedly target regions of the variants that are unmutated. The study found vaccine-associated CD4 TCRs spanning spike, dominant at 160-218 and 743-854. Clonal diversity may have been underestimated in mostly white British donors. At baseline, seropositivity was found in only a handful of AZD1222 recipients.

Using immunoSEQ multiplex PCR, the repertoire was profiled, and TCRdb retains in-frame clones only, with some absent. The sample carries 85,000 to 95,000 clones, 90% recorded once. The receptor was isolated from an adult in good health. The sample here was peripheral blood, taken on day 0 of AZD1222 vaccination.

This CDR3 reads CATSRDEGRGHGYTF. The CDR3, as DNA: TGTGCCACCAGCAGAGATGAGGGGAGGGGGCATGGCTACACCTTC. The chain has TRBV15 and TRBJ1-2, with 7 bases matching TRBD1. This CDR3 is built from 15 residues. Germline CDR1 reads LNHNV; CDR2 reads YYDKDF (reference sequence). J was trimmed by 6 bases and V by 0 bases; bases with no gene match: 7. The full variable domain, its missing parts supplied by reference TRBV15 and TRBJ1-2, is DAMVIQNPRYQVTQFGKPVTLSCSQTLNHNVMYWYQQKSSQAPKLLFHYYDKDFNNEADTPDNFQSRRPNTSFCFLDIRSPGLGDTAMYLCATSRDEGRGHGYTFGSGTRLTVV.